Listed below are T cell receptor beta chains from one sample, sequenced in a study of breast tumors, draining lymph nodes, adjacent tissues. TCRdb recomputed calls from the multiplex PCR reads with MiXCR, one row per CDR3 protein. The data contain over 250,000 distinct CDR3 sequences, more than 30% of them seen just once; the ten biggest clones take up about 1.2%. What was sequenced was axillary lymph node tissue. These TCRs come from a female donor with breast cancer. Some clones in this sample may be carry-over from other donors' samples. CDR3s include the opening cysteine and the closing phenylalanine or tryptophan. The order of the fields is J gene, D gene, clone size, V gene, CDR3 protein, CDR3 DNA. The D gene is left open where the match is weak. Not every row has a clone size; where given, it reads once, few, many or a size class.

>TRBJ1-4|-|many|TRBV10-1
CASSESRNEKLFF
TGCGCCAGCAGTGAGTCGAGAAATGAAAAACTGTTTTTT
>TRBJ2-7|-|-|TRBV20-1
CSARDTRPGTRNYYEQYF
TGCAGTGCTAGAGATACCCGTCCCGGGACTCGGAACTACTACGAGCAGTACTTC
>TRBJ2-7|TRBD2|-|TRBV30
CAWGAGLAGVWKQYF
TGTGCCTGGGGTGCCGGACTAGCGGGAGTATGGAAGCAGTACTTC
>TRBJ2-3|-|many|TRBV29-1
CSVHGGHTQYF
TGCAGCGTGCATGGCGGCCATACGCAGTATTTT
>TRBJ2-7|TRBD2|many|TRBV5-1
CASSPRTSGKFYEQYF
TGCGCCAGCAGCCCCCGGACTAGCGGGAAATTTTACGAGCAGTACTTC
>TRBJ2-3|TRBD2|many|TRBV5-6
CASSKPRLAGFTDTQYF
TGTGCCAGCAGCAAACCCAGACTAGCGGGATTCACAGATACGCAGTATTTT
>TRBJ2-7|-|-|TRBV7-9
CASSLVAIEQYF
TGTGCCAGCAGCTTGGTAGCGATCGAGCAGTACTTC
>TRBJ1-2|-|many|TRBV2
CASSDSQIRRDGYTF
TGTGCCAGCAGTGACTCTCAGATCCGGAGGGATGGCTACACCTTC
>TRBJ2-5|TRBD2|many|TRBV20-1
CSARWASGSVEAQYF
TGCAGTGCTAGATGGGCTAGCGGGAGTGTTGAGGCCCAGTACTTC
>TRBJ2-5|-|few|TRBV11-2
CASSLVQIAREETQYF
TGTGCCAGCAGCTTAGTTCAAATCGCCAGGGAAGAGACCCAGTACTTC
>TRBJ2-3|-|many|TRBV5-1
CASSELATDTQYF
TGCGCCAGCAGCGAACTAGCTACAGATACGCAGTATTTT
>TRBJ2-7|-|many|TRBV6-6
CASSSGTPGAYEQYF
TGTGCCAGCAGTTCGGGGACTCCCGGGGCCTACGAGCAGTACTTC
>TRBJ2-5|-|many|TRBV19
CASSISAQVGETQYF
TGTGCCAGTAGTATTTCGGCACAAGTGGGGGAGACCCAGTACTTC
>TRBJ2-7|-|many|TRBV11-2
CASRPLGTYEQYF
TGTGCCAGCAGGCCCCTGGGTACCTACGAGCAGTACTTC
>TRBJ1-4|TRBD1|many|TRBV28
CASSSYRGLNEKLFF
TGTGCCAGCAGTTCCTACAGGGGGCTTAATGAAAAACTGTTTTTT
>TRBJ2-1|TRBD2|many|TRBV7-2
CASSPRTSGSRYEQFF
TGTGCCAGCAGCCCCAGGACTAGCGGGAGTAGGTATGAGCAGTTCTTC
>TRBJ2-3|-|-|TRBV6-1
CASSQALGGRSTDTQYF
TGTGCCAGCAGCCAAGCCTTAGGGGGACGGAGCACAGATACGCAGTATTTT
>TRBJ2-5|-|-|TRBV6-6
CASSYRDFQETQYF
TGTGCCAGCAGTTACCGGGACTTCCAAGAGACCCAGTACTTC
>TRBJ2-7|-|many|TRBV20-1
CSARQADYEQYF
TGCAGTGCTAGGCAGGCAGACTACGAGCAGTACTTC